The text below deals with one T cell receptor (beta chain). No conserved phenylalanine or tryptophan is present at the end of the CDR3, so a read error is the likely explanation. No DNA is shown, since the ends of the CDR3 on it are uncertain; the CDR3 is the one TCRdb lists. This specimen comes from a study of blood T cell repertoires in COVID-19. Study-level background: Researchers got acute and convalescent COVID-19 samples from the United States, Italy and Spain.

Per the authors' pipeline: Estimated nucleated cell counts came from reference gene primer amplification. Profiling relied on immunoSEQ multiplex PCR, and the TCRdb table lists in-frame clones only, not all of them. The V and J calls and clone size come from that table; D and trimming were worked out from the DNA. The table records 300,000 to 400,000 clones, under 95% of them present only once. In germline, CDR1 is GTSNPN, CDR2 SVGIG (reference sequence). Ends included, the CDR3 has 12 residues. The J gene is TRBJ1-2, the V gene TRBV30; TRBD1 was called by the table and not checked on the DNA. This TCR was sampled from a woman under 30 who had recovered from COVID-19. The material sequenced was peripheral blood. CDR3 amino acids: CAWSTRPLRQGY.